This is a list of T cell receptor beta chains from one sample in a study of OX40 agonist ivuxolimab in advanced cancers. Some clones are missing from TCRdb's copy, which holds only in-frame ones; the method was immunoSEQ multiplex PCR. The data contain roughly 70,000 clones, about four fifths of them singletons. The sample in question was CD4+ or CD8+ T cells sorted from blood, obtained in a trial of the OX40 agonist ivuxolimab. The receptors were sampled from an adult with an advanced solid tumor such as melanoma, head and neck, liver or kidney cancer. The CDR3 runs from the conserved cysteine through the conserved F or W. A D gene is named only where the DNA matches it firmly. For some rows the clone size is stated as once, few or many, or as a class when expanded; others skip it.

j_call d_call v_call clone_size cdr3_nt cdr3_aa
TRBJ1-5 . TRBV7-2 . TGTGCCAGCAGCTTGTCCGTCCATCAGCCCCAGCATTTT CASSLSVHQPQHF
TRBJ1-4 . TRBV30 . TGTGCCTGGAGTGTAGGTGGGGCGGGAGGGGAAAAACTGTTTTTT CAWSVGGAGGEKLFF
TRBJ1-3 TRBD1 TRBV5-1 once TGCGCCAGCAGCGCGACAGGGACGGCAAACACCATATATTTT CASSATGTANTIYF
TRBJ2-1 . TRBV6-4 . TGTGCCAGCAGTGACTCAGGACTGGGCTCCTACAATGAGCAGTTCTTC CASSDSGLGSYNEQFF
TRBJ2-3 . TRBV5-6 . TGTGCCAGCAGCTTGGAGGACGGCACAGATACGCAGTATTTT CASSLEDGTDTQYF
TRBJ2-7 . TRBV7-7 . TGTGCCAGCAGCTTAGTTTCCGGCTACGAGCAGTACTTC CASSLVSGYEQYF
TRBJ2-2 . TRBV5-1 . TGCGCCAGCAGCTTGAGAACAGGGAACACCGGGGAGCTGTTTTTT CASSLRTGNTGELFF
TRBJ2-1 . TRBV11-2 . TGTGCCAGCAGCTTGAGCGGAAATGAGCAGTTCTTC CASSLSGNEQFF
TRBJ2-5 TRBD2 TRBV11-2 once TGTGCCAGCAGCTTAAGGCTAGCGGAGGAGACCCAGTACTTC CASSLRLAEETQYF
TRBJ2-4 . TRBV6-5 . TGTGCCAGCAGTGAACAGATTACGAAAAACATTCAGTACTTC CASSEQITKNIQYF
TRBJ2-5 . TRBV6-6 . TGTGCCAGCAGTATTCAAGAGACCCAGTACTTC CASSIQETQYF
TRBJ2-3 TRBD1 TRBV4-1 . TGCGCCAGCAGCCAGCACAGGGGGAGCACAGATACGCAGTATTTT CASSQHRGSTDTQYF
TRBJ2-3 TRBD2 TRBV5-1 . TGCGCCAGCAGCACCGGGACTAGCGGGGGCATTGGCACAGATACGCAGTATTTT CASSTGTSGGIGTDTQYF
TRBJ1-5 TRBD1 TRBV7-9 once TGTGCCAGCAGCAACCTAAACGGCGGGACAGGTCCCCAGCATTTT CASSNLNGGTGPQHF
TRBJ2-3 TRBD1 TRBV5-6 . TGTGCCAGCAGCCAAGACAGGGGGCACGGAGATACGCAGTATTTT CASSQDRGHGDTQYF
TRBJ2-5 . TRBV10-1 . TGCGCCAGCAGTGATGGCTCCCAAGAGACCCAGTACTTC CASSDGSQETQYF
TRBJ2-1 . TRBV11-2 once TGTGCCAGCAGCGCTGACAGAACGGGTGAGCAGTTCTTC CASSADRTGEQFF
TRBJ1-5 . TRBV2 . TGTGCCAGCAGTCTAGGGCAGGGGAGCAATCAGCCCCAGCATTTT CASSLGQGSNQPQHF
TRBJ2-3 . TRBV6-1 few TGTGCCAGCAGTGTTCGAGGGGGGGAGGATACGCAGTATTTT CASSVRGGEDTQYF
TRBJ1-6 TRBD1 TRBV5-6 . TGTGCCAGCAGCTCCGGGACAGTCCATTCACCCCTCCACTTT CASSSGTVHSPLHF
TRBJ1-3 . TRBV9 . TGTGCCAGCAGCGTAGAACGGTCCTCTGGAAACACCATATATTTT CASSVERSSGNTIYF
TRBJ1-2 . TRBV2 medium-sized TGTGCCAGCAGGGGGATGGTTAGAGAATTAGGCTACACCTTC CASRGMVRELGYTF
TRBJ1-5 . TRBV11-3 . TGTGCCAGCAGCTTAGGGGATCACGAGGGCCCCAGCAATTTT CASSLGDHEGPSNF
TRBJ2-1 TRBD2 TRBV5-4 . TGTGCCAGCAGCTCCCCAAGCGGGGGGTATGCCTACAATGAGCAGTTCTTC CASSSPSGGYAYNEQFF
TRBJ2-2 TRBD2 TRBV6-6 . TGTGCCACGATTATAGCGGGAGGAGGCGTCTGGGAGCTGTTTTTT CATIIAGGGVWELFF
TRBJ2-3 . TRBV5-1 . TGCGCCAGCAGCTTGGTGGGTACTAGCACAGATACGCAGTATTTT CASSLVGTSTDTQYF
TRBJ2-7 TRBD1 TRBV7-8 . TGTGCCAGCAGCGAGGGCCGACAGGGGTCCTACGAGCAGTACTTC CASSEGRQGSYEQYF
TRBJ1-2 . TRBV6-6 medium-sized TGTGCCAGCAACGCAGGGACTTATGGCTACACCTTC CASNAGTYGYTF
TRBJ2-7 . TRBV19 . TGTGCCAGTAGCCCGGACGTCCCCCCCTACGAGCAGTACTTC CASSPDVPPYEQYF
TRBJ2-7 TRBD2 TRBV6-5 . TGTGCCAGCAAATCTGGTGGGGGGGGCTCCTACGAGCAGTACTTC CASKSGGGGSYEQYF
TRBJ1-4 . TRBV7-9 few TGTGCCAGCAGCTTATCGAGGGAGGGCAGTGGAAAACTGTTTTTT CASSLSREGSGKLFF
TRBJ2-3 . TRBV7-8 . TGTGCCAGCAGCTTAGGGCTGGTTGGGGGTGATACGCAGTATTTT CASSLGLVGGDTQYF
TRBJ1-4 . TRBV5-1 . TGTGCCAGCAGCTTGGTGGGAGCTGAAAAACTGTTTTTT CASSLVGAEKLFF
TRBJ1-4 TRBD1 TRBV5-1 . TGCGCCAGCAGCGTTAGGGGGCTTGATGAAAAACTGTTTTTT CASSVRGLDEKLFF
TRBJ2-1 . TRBV29-1 medium-sized TGCAGCACCCAAGGTGGGAGCTCCTACAATGAGCAGTTCTTC CSTQGGSSYNEQFF
TRBJ1-1 . TRBV7-8 . TGTGCCAGCAGCCGCGTTAGACAGAGACTGAACACTGAAGCTTTCTTT CASSRVRQRLNTEAFF
TRBJ2-1 TRBD1 TRBV29-1 . TGCAGCGTTAGAACCGGGACAGGAGTGGGGAATGAGCAGTTCTTC CSVRTGTGVGNEQFF
TRBJ2-2 . TRBV7-2 . TGTGCCAGCAGCTCCCCGACCGGGACACAGAACACCGGGGAGCTGTTTTTT CASSSPTGTQNTGELFF
TRBJ2-6 TRBD1 TRBV5-4 . TGTGCCAGCAGCCCGGGACAGTTCTCTGGGGCCAACGTCCTGACTTTC CASSPGQFSGANVLTF
TRBJ1-5 . TRBV6-1 . TGTGCCAGCAGGTTGGGGGGCGGTCAGCCCCAGCATTTT CASRLGGGQPQHF
TRBJ2-2 . TRBV5-5 once TGTGCCAGCAGCCCCCACGGGGGGCGGCAGAACACCGGGGAGCTGTTTTTT CASSPHGGRQNTGELFF
TRBJ2-1 TRBD2 TRBV29-1 . TGCAGCGTCGTCACTAGCGGGGGGGCCGCGCAGTTCTTC CSVVTSGGAAQFF
TRBJ2-1 TRBD1 TRBV29-1 . TGCAGCGTAGCCGGGACAGGTAACAATGAGCAGTTCTTC CSVAGTGNNEQFF
TRBJ1-5 . TRBV6-6 once TGTGCCAGCAACGGGGGTTTAGGGCAGCCCCAGCATTTT CASNGGLGQPQHF
TRBJ2-6 . TRBV2 . TGTGCCAGCATCGAGAGGGGCGCTGGGGCCAACGTCCTGACTTTC CASIERGAGANVLTF
TRBJ2-1 TRBD2 TRBV7-8 . TGTGCCAGCAGCTACACACTAGCGGGGGGCGACAATGAGCAGTTCTTC CASSYTLAGGDNEQFF
TRBJ2-7 TRBD2 TRBV6-5 . TGTGCCAGCAGTACCCGGTCTAGCGGGCCCTACGAGCAGTACTTC CASSTRSSGPYEQYF
TRBJ1-4 . TRBV14 . TGTGCCAGCAGCACGCTCCCCGAAGCTAATGAAAAACTGTTTTTT CASSTLPEANEKLFF